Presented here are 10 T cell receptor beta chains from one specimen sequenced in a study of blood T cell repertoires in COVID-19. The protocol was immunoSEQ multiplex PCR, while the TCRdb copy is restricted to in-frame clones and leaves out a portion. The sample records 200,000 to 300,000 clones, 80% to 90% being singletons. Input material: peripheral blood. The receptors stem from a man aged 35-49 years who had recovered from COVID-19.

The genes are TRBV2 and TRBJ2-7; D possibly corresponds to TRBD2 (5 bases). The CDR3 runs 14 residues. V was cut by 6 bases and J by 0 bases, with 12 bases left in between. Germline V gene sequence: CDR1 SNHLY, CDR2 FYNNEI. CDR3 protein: CASSGGRASYEQYF. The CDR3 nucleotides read TGTGCCAGCAGCGGAGGACGGGCCTCCTACGAGCAGTACTTC.

The CDR3 sequence: CASSSRDRGFTTNEKLFF. CDR3 coding DNA: TGTGCCAGCAGCTCCCGGGACAGGGGTTTTACAACTAATGAAAAACTGTTTTTT. V usage is TRBV7-8 and J usage is TRBJ1-4, with 10 bases that match TRBD1. Germline values: CDR1 SGHVS, CDR2 FQNEAQ. This CDR3 is built from 18 residues. V lost 4 bases and J lost 0; bases outside the gene matches: 8.

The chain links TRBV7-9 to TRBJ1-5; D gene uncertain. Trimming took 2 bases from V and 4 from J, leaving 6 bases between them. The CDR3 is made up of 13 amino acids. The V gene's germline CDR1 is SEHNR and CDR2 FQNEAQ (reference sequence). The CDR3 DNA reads TGTGCCAGCAGCTTATCGGTTAATCAGCCCCAGCATTTT. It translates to CASSLSVNQPQHF.

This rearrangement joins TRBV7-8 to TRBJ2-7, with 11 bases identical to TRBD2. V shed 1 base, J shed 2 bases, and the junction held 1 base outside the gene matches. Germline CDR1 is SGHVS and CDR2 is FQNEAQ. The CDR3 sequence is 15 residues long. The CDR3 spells CASSLGLAGTYEQYF. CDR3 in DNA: TGTGCCAGCAGCTTAGGACTAGCGGGGACCTACGAGCAGTACTTC.

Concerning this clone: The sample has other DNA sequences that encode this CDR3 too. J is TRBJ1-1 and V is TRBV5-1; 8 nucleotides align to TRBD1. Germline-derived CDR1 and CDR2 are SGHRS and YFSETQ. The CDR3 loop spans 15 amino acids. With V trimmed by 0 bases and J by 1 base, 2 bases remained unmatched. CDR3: CASSLGGQGNTEAFF. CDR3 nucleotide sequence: TGCGCCAGCAGCTTGGGTGGACAGGGGAACACTGAAGCTTTCTTT. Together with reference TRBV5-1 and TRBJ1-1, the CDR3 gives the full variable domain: KAGVTQTPRYLIKTRGQQVTLSCSPISGHRSVSWYQQTPGQGLQFLFEYFSETQRNKGNFPGRFSGRQFSNSRSEMNVSTLELGDSALYLCASSLGGQGNTEAFFGQGTRLTVV.

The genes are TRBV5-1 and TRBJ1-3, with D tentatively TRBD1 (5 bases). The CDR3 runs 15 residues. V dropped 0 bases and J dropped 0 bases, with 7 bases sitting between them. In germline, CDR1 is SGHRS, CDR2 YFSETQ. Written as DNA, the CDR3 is TGCGCCAGCAGCTTGGAGGGACTCTCTGGAAACACCATATATTTT. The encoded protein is CASSLEGLSGNTIYF.

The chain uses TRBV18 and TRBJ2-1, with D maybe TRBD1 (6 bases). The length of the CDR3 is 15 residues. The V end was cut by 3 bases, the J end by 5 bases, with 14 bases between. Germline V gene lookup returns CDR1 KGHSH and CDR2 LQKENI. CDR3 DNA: TGTGCCAGCTCACCGGAGACAGGAACGCACAATGAGCAGTTCTTC. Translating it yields CASSPETGTHNEQFF.

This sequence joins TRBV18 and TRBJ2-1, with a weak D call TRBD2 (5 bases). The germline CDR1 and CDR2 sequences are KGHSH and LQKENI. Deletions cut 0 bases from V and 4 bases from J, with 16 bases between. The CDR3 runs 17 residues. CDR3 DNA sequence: TGTGCCAGCTCACCACCGGGTAGTCTTCGGGGTTACAATGAGCAGTTCTTC. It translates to CASSPPGSLRGYNEQFF.

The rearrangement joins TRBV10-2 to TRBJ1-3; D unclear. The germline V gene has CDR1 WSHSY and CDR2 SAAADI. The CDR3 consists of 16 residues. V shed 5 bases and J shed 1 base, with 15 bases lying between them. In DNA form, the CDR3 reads TGCGCCAGCAGTAGGGAGTTTCAACCTTCTGGAAACACCATATATTTT. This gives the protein CASSREFQPSGNTIYF.

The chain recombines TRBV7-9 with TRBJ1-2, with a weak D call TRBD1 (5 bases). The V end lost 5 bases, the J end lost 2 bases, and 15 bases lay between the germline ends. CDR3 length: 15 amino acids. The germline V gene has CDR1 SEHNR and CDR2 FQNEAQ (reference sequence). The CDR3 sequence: CASSTPSTGNYGYTF. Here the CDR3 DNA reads TGTGCCAGCAGCACTCCCTCCACAGGAAACTATGGCTACACCTTC.